This T cell receptor beta chain is from a study of blood T cell repertoires in COVID-19. Study as a whole: Specimens from acute and convalescent COVID-19 originated in the United States, Italy and Spain. From T cells, B-cell-depleted T cells, or PBMCs came the material, which was cDNA or gDNA.

Enrolment of Seattle patients took place during active infection, and they were followed longitudinally. CDR1 is SGHAT, CDR2 FQNNGV, per germline. This CDR3 is built from 18 residues. With 1 base clipped from V and 2 bases from J, the junction kept 7 bases outside the gene matches. As processed by the authors: Using reference gene primer amplification, nucleated cell counts were estimated. Produced via immunoSEQ multiplex PCR; TCRdb's table is partial and in-frame only. V and J calls and clone size are copied from that table; D and trimming were computed from the DNA. The sample consists of roughly 250,000 clones, roughly nine tenths of them appearing once.

Specimen: peripheral blood. The TCR sequence derives from a woman in her twenties or thirties with COVID-19, enrolled during active disease. The chain employs TRBV11-2 and TRBJ2-1; TRBD2 agrees at 11 bases. The chain's CDR3 is CASSLVGGLAAPYNEQFF. CDR3 in DNA: TGTGCCAGCAGCTTAGTGGGGGGACTAGCGGCCCCCTACAATGAGCAGTTCTTC.